This TCR beta chain was sequenced in a study of cytomegalovirus exposure and HLA in healthy donors (dated by TCRdb to 2016 to 2017). Describing the broader study: In an earlier analysis of fewer than 750 of the donors, about 270 Gb of sequence data and just under 120 million unique TCR beta sequences from roughly 190 million T cells were reported. Approximately 330 gigabases of sequencing data and around 85 million unique TCR sequences made up an early release that covered approximately 700 HLA-typed donors. Of the roughly 400 genotyped donors, approximately 80% fell in the genetic ancestry cluster associated with self-reported Caucasian donors. The study was designed to test whether signatures of past pathogen exposure could be identified by cataloging public T cell receptors. The study used immunosequencing to profile the T cell repertoires of 666 subjects and linked those repertoires to cytomegalovirus serostatus. Besides the first cohort of some 670 subjects, a separate validation cohort made up of 120 different subjects was used. To predict cytomegalovirus infection status, the study brought together high-throughput TCR immunosequencing, statistical association of individual TCRs with disease status, and machine learning. To study patterns of TCR occurrence, a later analysis re-analyzed previously published TCR beta repertoires from just over 650 donors and added high-resolution HLA genotyping. The later analysis used no new phenotypic data to find candidate immune exposures, relying instead on TCR beta sequences and their occurrence across donors. An earlier analysis of several hundred of the donors used high-throughput TCR beta sequencing to judge whether each TCR beta V gene segment behaved as functional or pseudogenic. Alongside the repertoire data, information on donor age, sex, ethnicity and CMV serostatus was compiled. A later genetic analysis took genome-wide SNP genotypes for 398 of the 666 donors and used that subset as a discovery cohort. All discovery cohort repertoires had been generated using a single sequencing platform. HLA typing included class I and class II loci at four-digit resolution. Typing coverage varied by locus: roughly 629-630 donors for A, B, C, DRB1 and DQB1; some 520 for DQA1; more than 600 for DPA1; approximately 470 for DPB1. About five DR-DQ haplotypes were handled as single units for association and clustering, since linkage in the cohort was strong. Among about 400 genotyped donors of the cohort, an average of roughly 230,000 unique TCR beta nucleotide sequences was sequenced per donor, of which about 19% were non-productive.

Relative to germline, V is missing 5 bases and J is missing 3 bases, with 7 bases of the junction outside any gene match. The CDR3 goes from the cysteine to the phenylalanine over 17 residues. Of all the DNA, just the CDR3 is kept, 51 bases in frame from base 1. In the germline V gene, CDR1 corresponds to SGHTA and CDR2 to FQGNSA. On the study overall, not on this receptor specifically: Linkage disequilibrium might explain the correlated functional status among segregating V segments, but an unknown experimental factor could not be ruled out. A later analysis found that HLA-associated TCR beta chains were more clonally expanded and had lower generation probabilities than equally common non-associated chains. The only immune exposure information available for the cohort was CMV serostatus. Because HLA typing was missing for some donors at each locus, association tests included only the typed subset. According to a later genetic analysis, donors in an Asian-associated ancestry cluster had fewer N-insertions in productive TCRs than the approximately 710-donor mean. In this cohort, only TCR beta chains were sequenced, and detectable features were limited by the absence of alpha or paired-chain data. The classifier was reported to diagnose cytomegalovirus status with high specificity and sensitivity in both the original and validation cohorts. The authors suggested that the approach could potentially be generalized to other disease states and immunological phenotypes. While some public TCRs were present in many individuals, most TCR sequences turned up only very rarely across donors. Broadly in line with IMGT annotations, most TCR beta V segments showed up in productive rearrangements about 90% or about 30% of the time in an earlier analysis of several hundred of the donors. In a later analysis, TCR association rates were found to vary across HLA loci, with the most associated TCRs seen for DRB1 alleles and the fewest for HLA-C alleles. In a later analysis, 16,951 TCR beta sequences were associated with specific HLA alleles at a false discovery rate of 0.05. The study listed approximately 150 TCR beta chains as associated with cytomegalovirus. Because counts were too low, approximately 15 rarely observed V segments, including chromosome 9 orphons, were excluded from the earlier analysis of roughly 580 of the donors. Roughly uniform sequencing depth across donors was assumed in presence/absence analyses, although this assumption may not hold. In vitro tests confirmed that a few of the cytomegalovirus-associated TCR beta chains recognize cytomegalovirus antigens. V-gene and J-gene trimming of TCR beta chains was associated with a missense DCLRE1C variant in a later genetic analysis, and the association was replicated in an independent cohort. When HLA alleles, especially DR and DQ, strongly co-occurred, attributing TCR associations to individual alleles was difficult. In a later analysis, several top co-occurrence clusters were reported to appear linked to parvovirus B19, influenza, CMV and Epstein-Barr virus. A later analysis found that most CMV-associated TCR beta chains appeared HLA-restricted, with HLA associations seemingly driven largely by CMV exposure. The sequencing pipeline was judged likely to have produced a cluster of highly shared sequence variants as a technical artifact. Because the 87-base-pair reads could not distinguish some IMGT-functional V segments, including TRBV6-2 and TRBV6-3, those segments were excluded. A further reported finding was that TCR beta sequences accurately predicted the HLA-A and HLA-B alleles for most subjects in the first cohort.

Libraries came from the immunoSEQ multiplex PCR assay. For the multiplex PCR, a mixture combining 60 forward primers for TCR Vbeta segments and 13 reverse primers for TCR Jbeta segments was used. A multiplex PCR assay on genomic DNA amplified the CDR3 region of rearranged TCR beta genes. The amplified TCR beta libraries were sequenced on the Illumina HiSeq System as 87-base-pair reads. The authors processed their data as follows. Across the 700 or so repertoires, a later analysis counted 60 million to 90 million unique TCR beta chains, roughly 11 million of which were shared by at least two donors. Raw reads were error-corrected and collapsed into unique sequences with a nearest-neighbor algorithm that merged closely related sequences to remove PCR and sequencing errors. CDR3 sequences were aligned to IMGT reference sequences to assign V, D and J gene segments. For a sequence to be retained, a match of at least six nucleotides to both a V gene segment and a J gene segment was required. Rearrangements were called productive when the CDR3 lacked stop codons and stayed in frame with V and J; all others were non-productive. Following IMGT convention, CDR3 was defined as the stretch from the second conserved V-encoded cysteine up to the conserved J-encoded phenylalanine. The earlier analysis of fewer than 700 of the donors excluded sequences that lacked an unambiguous match to a single V gene segment. In an earlier analysis of about 590 of the donors, a V segment was called functional when productive rearrangements were above 56.7%, and segregating when the standard deviation between donors exceeded 5%. To diagnose cytomegalovirus status from the catalog of TCR beta chain sequences, a statistical classification framework was built. In a later analysis, TCR nucleotide sequences were compared against IMGT/GENE-DB human TR gene sequences so that V and J genes could be assigned. A later analysis assigned CDR3 sequences and most-parsimonious VDJ recombination scenarios with the TCRdist pipeline. A later analysis defined each TCR beta chain by its CDR3 amino acid sequence plus V-gene family, and excluded reads lacking a unique V-gene family. As a way to deal with suspected cross-contamination and a sequencing artifact, a later analysis dropped over 550 nucleotide sequences that were highly shared and had low generation probability. In a later analysis, a clonal expansion index was calculated for each public chain from normalized within-repertoire ranks of inferred template counts. A later analysis computed generation probabilities with a VDJ recombination model fitted to out-of-frame rearrangements, and checked the results against IGoR. Hypergeometric tests were used in a later analysis to score TCR-TCR, TCR-HLA and TCR-CMV co-occurrence, with a repertoire-size bias correction applied to the TCR pairs. A later analysis estimated false discovery rates by permuting HLA or CMV assignments 20 times. In a later analysis, co-occurring TCRs were grouped using DBSCAN, with TCRdist sequence similarity added in when clustering inside HLA-allele-positive subsets. Co-occurrence clustering excluded repertoires with fewer than 30,000 or more than 120,000 public chains, plus five with anomalous nucleotide sharing. TCRdb took over this immuneACCESS table, retaining in-frame rearrangements with V and J assigned. Such tables are incomplete; in checked studies, under half of the missing clones stem from an unresolved V gene, and the remainder is unexplained. The V and J calls and the clone size are those of that table, but D and trimming were determined from the DNA. The sample contains a few hundred thousand clones, over 65% of them found a single time. The ten largest make up roughly 2.5% of the sample.

The cohort was made up of several hundred healthy bone marrow donors. All cohort members were sampled while nominally healthy, although unrecorded immune exposures were likely present. The donor tested CMV seropositive and was one of the 289 seropositive cohort members. Every donor gave a peripheral blood sample, and the peripheral blood mononuclear cells from that sample were used for TCR beta sequencing. Genomic DNA extraction from the blood cell samples was performed with the Qiagen DNeasy Blood Extraction Kit. For this clone: The target of this receptor is not known. Base qualities were left out, and no much larger clone turns up one base away.

The chain is assembled from TRBV7-2 and TRBJ2-3; the junction holds 14 bases that match TRBD2. Specimen: PBMCs. The sequence was collected from a woman aged 55 to 70 in good health and CMV-seropositive. The nucleotide sequence is given as TGTGCCAGCAGCCAAAGACTAGCGGGGGGGCGAACAGATACGCAGTATTTT. Its protein product is CASSQRLAGGRTDTQYF.